This T cell receptor beta chain was obtained from a study of T cells in Graves' hyperthyroidism and ophthalmopathy. Overall study: Any treatment followed the collection of peripheral blood at initial diagnosis.

This CDR3 is built from 15 residues. Germline values: CDR1 MNHNS, CDR2 SASEGT. V was clipped by 0 bases and J by 10 bases, with 18 bases between them. RNA transcripts yielded amplified TCR beta CDR3 regions. An initial round of RT-PCR targeting the TCR CDR3 relied on the HTBI primer set. TCRdb re-derived calls from the multiplex PCR reads in MiXCR, one entry per CDR3 protein. The table has approximately 520,000 distinct CDR3 sequences, about 20% seen once. The genes are TRBV6-1 and TRBJ1-1, with unresolved D. The TCR was taken from a man younger than 35 with Graves' hyperthyroidism. The sequenced sample was blood. CDR3 amino acids: CASSEAPTPDRGAFF. CDR3 nucleotides: TGTGCCAGCAGTGAAGCCCCGACCCCCGACCGGGGAGCTTTCTTT.